One and the same sample provided the 9 T cell receptor beta chains below, sequenced in a study of cytomegalovirus exposure and HLA in healthy donors (dated by TCRdb to between 2016 and 2019). The library was prepared using the immunoSEQ multiplex PCR assay. For the multiplex PCR, a mixture combining 60 forward primers for TCR Vbeta segments and 13 reverse primers for TCR Jbeta segments was used. Drawn from immuneACCESS, this table holds only the in-frame rearrangements with V and J called that TCRdb kept. Clones are partly lost; checked studies trace under half to an unresolved V gene and leave the rest unexplained. The sample includes about 150,000 clones, with less than 80% observed a single time. The ten largest clones capture approximately 2.3% of the sample. The sample taken for sequencing was PBMCs. Receptors were obtained from a man aged 25 to 40 in good health and CMV-seronegative.

The chain combines TRBV13 with TRBJ2-1; 7 nucleotides agree with TRBD1. This CDR3 comprises 16 residues. V lost 0 bases to trimming and J lost 5 bases; unmatched junction nucleotides: 7. Per germline, CDR1 PRHDT and CDR2 FYEKMQ (reference sequence). The CDR3 is CASSLGQGDRDNEQFF. CDR3 DNA sequence: TGTGCCAGCAGCTTAGGTCAGGGGGACCGAGACAATGAGCAGTTCTTC.

The chain has TRBV7-2 and TRBJ2-1; D is perhaps TRBD1 (5 bases). The CDR3 loop spans 13 amino acids. Germline V lookup: CDR1 SGHTA, CDR2 FQGNSA. Trimming shortened V by 7 bases and J by 5 bases, and 12 bases separated the two germline ends. In DNA form, the CDR3 reads TGTGCCAGCAACAGACAGACCAACAATGAGCAGTTCTTC. Residues: CASNRQTNNEQFF.

The CDR3 coding sequence is TGTGCCAGCAGGTCCCCCGAGGGGGCGAAGCACGAGCAGTACTTC. Its protein is CASRSPEGAKHEQYF. This chain joins TRBV27 and TRBJ2-7, with 7 bases matching TRBD1. The CDR3 consists of 15 residues. After removal of 6 bases from V and 5 bases from J, the junction contained 13 bases not matched to a gene. From germline, CDR1 is MNHEY and CDR2 SMNVEV (reference sequence).

This chain joins TRBV5-6 and TRBJ1-3; TRBD1 is a possible D gene (6 bases). Germline-derived CDR1 and CDR2 are SGHDT and YYEEEE. V lost 1 base and J lost 4, with 15 bases in between. This CDR3 contains 16 residues. The DNA of the CDR3 is TGTGCCAGCAGCTTGAAGGGGGTACTGGCCGGAAACACCATATATTTT. This encodes CASSLKGVLAGNTIYF.

Only a few counts were recorded for this clone. V usage is TRBV7-9 and J usage is TRBJ2-7, with D maybe TRBD1 (6 bases). This CDR3 spans 13 amino acids. Trimming removed 3 bases from V and 2 bases from J, with 8 bases in between. The V gene's germline CDR1 is SEHNR and CDR2 FQNEAQ (reference sequence). The CDR3 is CASSLGAPYEQYF. CDR3 DNA: TGTGCCAGCAGCTTGGGGGCCCCCTACGAGCAGTACTTC.

The chain couples TRBV30 to TRBJ2-1; 10 bases align to TRBD2. V shed 4 bases and J 4 bases; nucleotides not matched to a gene: 4. This CDR3 comprises 14 residues. Germline V gene lookup returns CDR1 GTSNPN and CDR2 SVGIG (reference sequence). Written as DNA, the CDR3 is TGTGCCTGGAACCAGCGGGGGGGGTACAATGAGCAGTTCTTC. It codes for CAWNQRGGYNEQFF. The entire variable domain, with the rest obtained from reference TRBV30 and TRBJ2-1, is as follows: SQTIHQWPATLVQPVGSPLSLECTVEGTSNPNLYWYRQAAGRGLQLLFYSVGIGQISSEVPQNLSASRPQDRQFILSSKKLLLSDSGFYLCAWNQRGGYNEQFFGPGTRLTVL.

The rearrangement joins TRBV6-6 to TRBJ1-2; maybe TRBD1 (5 bases). The CDR3 has 16 residues. Deletions cut 2 bases from V and 6 bases from J, with 19 bases between. The germline V gene has CDR1 MNHNY and CDR2 SVGAGI (reference sequence). The CDR3 nucleotides are TGTGCCAGCAGTTACACCATTGATGCGGGACTAGATGGCTACACCTTC. The encoded protein is CASSYTIDAGLDGYTF.

V usage is TRBV25-1 and J usage is TRBJ1-1, with a weak D call TRBD1 (5 bases). The CDR3 spans 16 residues. Germline V CDR1 and CDR2: MGHDK, SYGVNS. Trimming left V 7 bases short and J 2 bases short, with 20 bases between. Written as DNA, the CDR3 is TGTGCCAGCACAGACTTCCGACAGACCTTTAACACTGAAGCTTTCTTT. This sequence encodes CASTDFRQTFNTEAFF.

DNA for the CDR3: TGTGCCAGTAGTATAAGTCAGGGGTACGAGCAGTACTTC. Its translation is CASSISQGYEQYF. This rearrangement joins TRBV19 to TRBJ2-7; tentative D call: TRBD1 (6 bases). Germline V lookup: CDR1 LNHDA, CDR2 SQIVND (reference sequence). Trimming removed 2 bases at V and 4 bases at J, with 9 bases between. CDR3 length equals 13 residues.